The rows below give T cell receptor beta chains drawn from one sample of a study of shared clonotypes between healthy human individuals. Sequencing used immunoSEQ multiplex PCR; TCRdb keeps in-frame clones, though not all of them. This sample yields around 1,900,000 clones, of which roughly 93% are seen a single time; approximately 1.7% belongs to the top ten. Specimen: naive CD8+ T cells from PBMCs. All receptors come from a man aged 18 to 30 in good health. Some clones in this sample may be carry-over from other donors' samples. CDR3s include the opening cysteine and the closing phenylalanine or tryptophan. D genes are given only for firm matches. The listing skips clone size in some rows; elsewhere it reads once, few, many or a size class.

D: TRBD1; V: TRBV27; J: TRBJ1-1; size: -; DNA: TGTGCCAGCAGATTCACAGGGGGCACTGAAGCTTTCTTT; CDR3: CASRFTGGTEAFF
D: -; V: TRBV28; J: TRBJ1-1; size: once; DNA: TGTGCCAGCAGTTTATATCGGGTCGCGACTGAAGCTTTCTTT; CDR3: CASSLYRVATEAFF
D: TRBD2; V: TRBV10-3; J: TRBJ2-1; size: -; DNA: TGTGCCATCAGGGGTAGCGGGATCGTCTACAATGAGCAGTTCTTC; CDR3: CAIRGSGIVYNEQFF
D: -; V: TRBV14; J: TRBJ2-1; size: -; DNA: TGTGCCAGCAGCCAAGTATGGGGCTCGACCTACAATGAGCAGTTCTTC; CDR3: CASSQVWGSTYNEQFF
D: -; V: TRBV5-5; J: TRBJ2-7; size: -; DNA: TGTGCCAGCAGCTGGTTGCAGGGGAGCTACGAGCAGTACTTC; CDR3: CASSWLQGSYEQYF
D: TRBD2; V: TRBV9; J: TRBJ2-3; size: -; DNA: TGTGCCAGCAGCGTAGGACTAGCGAGAAACACAGATACGCAGTATTTT; CDR3: CASSVGLARNTDTQYF
D: TRBD1; V: TRBV9; J: TRBJ2-1; size: -; DNA: TGTGCCAGCAGCGTAGAGGGGACAGCGAGAAATGAGCAGTTCTTC; CDR3: CASSVEGTARNEQFF
D: TRBD2; V: TRBV4-1; J: TRBJ2-7; size: -; DNA: TGCGCCAGCAGCCACGGGAGGGCCTACGAGCAGTACTTC; CDR3: CASSHGRAYEQYF
D: TRBD1; V: TRBV5-6; J: TRBJ1-1; size: few; DNA: TGTGCCAGCAGTTGGGACAGGGGAAGCACTGAAGCTTTCTTT; CDR3: CASSWDRGSTEAFF
D: TRBD1; V: TRBV18; J: TRBJ2-7; size: -; DNA: TGTGCCAGCTCACTGGACAGGGGCGCTCTCTACGAGCAGTACTTC; CDR3: CASSLDRGALYEQYF
D: TRBD1; V: TRBV29-1; J: TRBJ1-2; size: -; DNA: TGCAGCGTCAAGGACAGGGGGCACCACTATGGCTACACCTTC; CDR3: CSVKDRGHHYGYTF
D: TRBD2; V: TRBV14; J: TRBJ2-1; size: -; DNA: TGTGCCAGCAGCCAAGATGGGATAGCGGGAGAATCCCATGAGCAGTTCTTC; CDR3: CASSQDGIAGESHEQFF
D: TRBD1; V: TRBV29-1; J: TRBJ1-2; size: -; DNA: TGCAGCGTCCCTGGACAGGGTTACTATGGCTACACCTTC; CDR3: CSVPGQGYYGYTF
D: TRBD2; V: TRBV7-3; J: TRBJ2-7; size: -; DNA: TGTGCCAGCAGCCTAGCGGGAAATGGATACGAGCAGTACTTC; CDR3: CASSLAGNGYEQYF
D: TRBD1; V: TRBV5-4; J: TRBJ2-2; size: -; DNA: TGTGCCAGCAGCCCGGGACAGTACACCGGGGAGCTGTTTTTT; CDR3: CASSPGQYTGELFF
D: -; V: TRBV6-5; J: TRBJ2-7; size: -; DNA: TGTGCCAGCAGTTCTGCAACTTCCTACGAGCAGTACTTC; CDR3: CASSSATSYEQYF
D: -; V: TRBV2; J: TRBJ1-1; size: -; DNA: TGTGCCAGCAGTGAAGGTTATCGGCAGCCTGAAGCTTTCTTT; CDR3: CASSEGYRQPEAFF
D: -; V: TRBV7-9; J: TRBJ2-4; size: -; DNA: TGTGCCAGCAGCCTCTCACCCGGAAACATTCAGTACTTC; CDR3: CASSLSPGNIQYF
D: TRBD1; V: TRBV5-1; J: TRBJ2-7; size: -; DNA: TGCGCCAGCAGCTTTTTTCGGGACAGATCCTACGAGCAGTACTTC; CDR3: CASSFFRDRSYEQYF
D: -; V: TRBV27; J: TRBJ1-1; size: -; DNA: TGTGCCAGCAGTCCCCCGGGCACTCGGGCTTTCTTT; CDR3: CASSPPGTRAFF
D: TRBD2; V: TRBV9; J: TRBJ2-7; size: -; DNA: TGTGCCAGCAGCGCGGAGGGGCTAGCGGGAGAGTACGAGCAGTACTTC; CDR3: CASSAEGLAGEYEQYF
D: -; V: TRBV13; J: TRBJ2-2; size: -; DNA: TGTGCCAGCAGCGGCGGAACCGGGGAGCTGTTTTTT; CDR3: CASSGGTGELFF
D: TRBD1; V: TRBV7-8; J: TRBJ2-2; size: -; DNA: TGTGCCAGCAGGTCCCGGGACAGGGTGTCAGGGGAGCTGTTTTTT; CDR3: CASRSRDRVSGELFF
D: TRBD1; V: TRBV10-2; J: TRBJ2-3; size: once; DNA: TGCGCCAGCAGTGAGGGGACAGGGATCACAGATACGCAGTATTTT; CDR3: CASSEGTGITDTQYF